This TCR beta chain was captured in a study of early T cells in non-severe SARS-CoV-2 infection. Unique molecular identifier tags were affixed to discrete cDNA molecules. MiXCR, run by TCRdb on the 5' RACE reads, gives a single entry per CDR3 protein. The sample carries about 83,000 distinct CDR3 sequences, more than 9% recorded once. The germline V gene encodes CDR1 KGHSH and CDR2 LQKENI. There are 13 residues in the CDR3. Trimming shortened V by 4 bases and J by 5 bases, and 12 bases separated the two germline ends. A few counts support this clonotype. J is TRBJ2-7 and V is TRBV18, with D perhaps matching TRBD1 or TRBD2 (5 bases each). Sample: whole blood. The TCR sequence derives from an adult who was a healthcare worker with PCR-confirmed SARS-CoV-2 infection or an uninfected control (not recorded which). CDR3: CASSRIRGHEQYF. The CDR3 region has the DNA TGTGCCAGCTCACGTATCCGGGGCCACGAGCAGTACTTC. The variable domain in full, with the rest retrieved from reference TRBV18 and TRBJ2-7, is NAGVMQNPRHLVRRRGQEARLRCSPMKGHSHVYWYRQLPEEGLKFMVYLQKENIIDESGMPKERFSAEFPKEGPSILRIQQVVRGDSAAYFCASSRIRGHEQYFGPGTRLTVT.